This T cell receptor beta chain was observed in a study of blood T cells in healthy people across ages. Study outcomes and limitations: Underestimates were what the diversity estimates from one million T cells were considered to be.

Using a J-beta primer mix together with a sample-barcoded 5' primer, a second PCR was run for roughly 6 to 11 cycles. Each cDNA molecule was tagged by a template-switch adaptor that had 12 random nucleotides. TCRdb re-analysed the 5' RACE reads in MiXCR, keeping a single row per CDR3 protein. Of 700,000 to 1,000,000 distinct CDR3 sequences in the sample, around two fifths were seen once. Per the germline V gene, CDR1 is SGDLS and CDR2 is YYNGEE. The CDR3 totals 14 residues. V was pared by 1 base and J by 4 bases, with 11 bases between. In this sample, this clonotype turned up a few times. The antigen is unknown.

The J gene is TRBJ1-1, the V gene TRBV9, with D perhaps matching TRBD1 (6 bases). The sequenced sample consisted of blood. The sequence was obtained from a man aged 55 to 70 in good health. CDR3 nucleotides: TGTGCCAGCAGCGTAAGACAGGAGGCCACTGAAGCTTTCTTT. This codes for CASSVRQEATEAFF. The variable domain in full, completed from reference TRBV9 and TRBJ1-1, reads DSGVTQTPKHLITATGQRVTLRCSPRSGDLSVYWYQQSLDQGLQFLIQYYNGEERAKGNILERFSAQQFPDLHSELNLSSLELGDSALYFCASSVRQEATEAFFGQGTRLTVV.